The T cell receptor (beta chain) under discussion was sequenced for a study of lymphopenia after photon versus proton radiotherapy. Overall study results and limits: A bigger post-nadir fall in TCR diversity correlated inversely with survival time in deceased patients. Post-nadir diversity loss with photons came from oligoclonal expansion, particularly CD8+ Temra cells.

Germline V CDR1 and CDR2: ENHRY, SYGVKD. The CDR3 is 17 amino acids. Trimming stripped 0 bases from V and 0 bases from J, with 12 bases between. The protocol was immunoSEQ multiplex PCR, while the TCRdb copy is restricted to in-frame clones and leaves out a portion. Of approximately 8,100 clones in the sample, about 86% are singletons; the top ten hold roughly 22%. Notes on this clone: Its target is unknown.

The source was peripheral blood, collected from a patient treated with photon-based radiotherapy. The chain links TRBV10-3 to TRBJ2-1; D might be TRBD1 (5 bases). This receptor was taken from a man older than 75 with cholangiocarcinoma. The CDR3 nucleotides read TGTGCCATCAGTGAGTCTCGACAGCCTAACTCCTACAATGAGCAGTTCTTC. Protein sequence: CAISESRQPNSYNEQFF.